The 32 T cell receptor beta chains presented below share a single source sample, sequenced in a study of control samples from healthy donors and cancer patients. Profiled with immunoSEQ multiplex PCR; TCRdb holds only in-frame clones, not every one. The table shows tens of thousands of clones, with roughly 83% occurring only once. The sequenced sample consisted of PBMCs. The receptors originated from a man aged 65 to 85 with lung cancer.

The J gene is TRBJ1-4, the V gene TRBV10-3; TRBD1 matches 7 bases. The CDR3 is made up of 12 amino acids. The germline V gene has CDR1 ENHRY and CDR2 SYGVKD. V was pared by 2 bases and J by 12 bases, with 3 bases of the junction left unmatched. Here the CDR3 reads CAISERRGQLFF. The CDR3 DNA follows: TGTGCCATCAGTGAGAGAAGGGGGCAACTGTTTTTT.

The chain recombines TRBV30 with TRBJ2-7; 8 positions agree with TRBD2. V shed 3 bases and J 0 bases; nucleotides not matched to a gene: 4. CDR1 is GTSNPN and CDR2 is SVGIG in the germline V gene (reference sequence). The CDR3 length is 14 residues. CDR3 residues: CAWSRGGLSYEQYF. The DNA for the CDR3 is TGTGCCTGGAGCCGGGGGGGCCTCTCCTACGAGCAGTACTTC.

CDR3 in DNA: TGTGCCAGCAGCAGTAGAGGTCCGTCCCGCTCTGGAAACACCATATATTTT. This codes for CASSSRGPSRSGNTIYF. The V gene is TRBV7-2, the J gene TRBJ1-3, with D uncertain. Trimming left V 5 bases short and J 0 bases short, with 17 bases between. This CDR3 has 17 residues. Germline V gives CDR1 SGHTA, CDR2 FQGNSA.

The genes are TRBV9 and TRBJ2-2; unclear D gene. The CDR3 totals 17 residues. CDR1 and CDR2 (germline): SGDLS, YYNGEE. Trimming pared 3 bases from V and 0 bases from J, leaving 15 bases between. CDR3 sequence: CASSARSPATNTGELFF. CDR3 nucleotides: TGTGCCAGCAGCGCCCGCTCCCCCGCCACGAACACCGGGGAGCTGTTTTTT.

V usage is TRBV12-3 or TRBV12-4 and J usage is TRBJ2-4; possibly TRBD2 for D (5 bases). V lost 2 bases to trimming and J lost 6 bases, with 8 bases between them. This CDR3 has 13 residues. The CDR3 is CASSLHGINIQYF. In nucleotides, the CDR3 is TGTGCCAGCAGTTTACACGGGATAAACATTCAGTACTTC.

V gene TRBV2 combines with J gene TRBJ1-1; unclear D gene. CDR3 length: 15 residues. Trimming left V 4 bases short and J 1 base short, with 13 bases between. Germline V gives CDR1 SNHLY, CDR2 FYNNEI. The CDR3: CASSAWRGANTEAFF. Here the CDR3 DNA reads TGTGCCAGCAGTGCGTGGCGGGGAGCGAACACTGAAGCTTTCTTT.

This sequence joins TRBV28 and TRBJ2-7, with D maybe TRBD2 (6 bases). CDR3 size: 14 residues. V lost 5 bases and J 7 bases, leaving 18 bases between the germline ends. Germline values: CDR1 MDHEN, CDR2 SYDVKM. The CDR3 DNA reads TGTGCCAGCAGTCCCCCTGGAGGGGCGGGAGAGCAGTACTTC. This sequence encodes CASSPPGGAGEQYF.

This sequence joins TRBV10-1 and TRBJ2-1; no clear D. The CDR3 length is 14 residues. Trimming cost V 3 bases and J 1 base, with 7 bases left between them. The germline CDR1 and CDR2 sequences are WNHNN and SYGVQD (reference sequence). As DNA, the CDR3 is TGCGCCAGCAGTGAACGGTGGTCCTACAATGAGCAGTTCTTC. Protein sequence: CASSERWSYNEQFF.

V is TRBV6-5 and J is TRBJ2-7, with a weak D call TRBD2 (6 bases). Germline V gene sequence: CDR1 MNHEY, CDR2 SVGAGI. This CDR3 is 14 amino acids long. Between the trimmed V and J ends, which lost 8 bases and 2 bases, there was a span of 16 bases. The CDR3 loop is CASRSGEVPYEQYF. Written as DNA, the CDR3 is TGTGCCAGCCGCTCGGGGGAGGTCCCCTACGAGCAGTACTTC.

The J gene is TRBJ2-7, the V gene TRBV11-2; maybe TRBD2 (6 bases). The CDR3 sequence is 15 residues long. Germline CDR1 SGHAT, CDR2 FQNNGV. V was shortened by 1 base and J by 2 bases, with 12 bases between the two germline ends. The CDR3 coding sequence is TGTGCCAGCAGCTTAGCCCGTGGAGGGGCCTACGAGCAGTACTTC. Its translation: CASSLARGGAYEQYF.

This clone was seen only once. The chain links TRBV14 to TRBJ2-7, with TRBD1 matching 12 bases. Germline V CDR1 and CDR2: SGHDN, FVKESK. The J segment lost 4 bases and the V segment lost 7 bases, leaving 5 bases of the junction unmatched. The CDR3 runs 14 residues. The CDR3 sequence: CASTLGQGAYEQYF. The CDR3 region has the DNA TGTGCCAGCACTCTGGGACAGGGGGCTTACGAGCAGTACTTC.

V is TRBV19 and J is TRBJ2-5; 8 nucleotides match TRBD2. V lost 7 bases and J lost 4; bases outside the gene matches: 14. CDR3 length: 16 residues. CDR1 LNHDA and CDR2 SQIVND come from the germline V gene (reference sequence). CDR3 in amino acids: CASKAFREGGRETQYF. DNA of the CDR3: TGTGCCAGTAAGGCTTTCCGGGAGGGGGGAAGAGAGACCCAGTACTTC.

The chain links TRBV15 to TRBJ2-7; possible D gene TRBD1, 5 bases. Deletions cut 0 bases from V and 7 bases from J, with 19 bases between. This CDR3 is 16 amino acids long. Germline lookup yields CDR1 LNHNV and CDR2 YYDKDF (reference sequence). In nucleotides, the CDR3 is TGTGCCACCAGCAGAGATACCCGATCTAGGGGCGTGGAGCAGTACTTC. Protein: CATSRDTRSRGVEQYF.

The rearrangement joins TRBV9 to TRBJ2-1; 7 bases are shared with TRBD2. Germline assignment: CDR1 SGDLS and CDR2 YYNGEE. The junction had 3 bases not matched to a gene; V was cut back by 0 bases and J by 6 bases. The CDR3 covers 14 residues. Here the CDR3 reads CASSVGASGNEQFF. CDR3 sequence (DNA): TGTGCCAGCAGCGTAGGGGCTAGCGGCAATGAGCAGTTCTTC.

The chain recombines TRBV5-4 with TRBJ2-2, with D possibly TRBD1 on 5 matching bases. V was trimmed by 5 bases and J by 1 base, leaving 12 bases between them. There are 15 residues in the CDR3. CDR1 is SGHNT, CDR2 YYREEE, per germline (reference sequence). The CDR3 reads CASRPATGNTGELFF. CDR3 DNA sequence: TGTGCCAGCAGGCCAGCTACAGGGAACACCGGGGAGCTGTTTTTT.

The DNA of the CDR3 is TGTGCCAGCAGCCAAGTCCCTCTGTCAAGGCTGAGTGTCTATGGCTACACCTTC. The encoded protein is CASSQVPLSRLSVYGYTF. The chain employs TRBV3-1 (or the pseudogene TRBV3-2) and TRBJ1-2; D is unclear. With 1 base removed from V and 4 bases from J, the gap between germline ends came to 22 bases. The CDR3 runs to 18 residues. Germline V gene data show CDR1 as LGHDT and CDR2 as YNNKEL (reference sequence).

The genes are TRBV15 and TRBJ1-1; no definite D call. Trimming removed 1 base at V and 3 bases at J, with 12 bases between. The V gene's germline CDR1 is LNHNV and CDR2 YYDKDF (reference sequence). This CDR3 comprises 15 residues. The DNA for the CDR3 is TGTGCCACCAGCAGAGCCCCGGATTATGACACTGAAGCTTTCTTT. This sequence encodes CATSRAPDYDTEAFF.

V gene TRBV2 combines with J gene TRBJ1-4; D unclear. The germline gives CDR1 SNHLY, CDR2 FYNNEI. There are 13 residues in the CDR3. V was cut by 4 bases and J by 4 bases, with 7 bases left in between. CDR3: CASSGSYNEKLFF. CDR3 nucleotide sequence: TGTGCCAGCAGTGGGTCCTATAATGAAAAACTGTTTTTT.

This sequence joins TRBV5-1 and TRBJ2-5, with D perhaps matching TRBD2 (5 bases). The CDR3 consists of 15 residues. The V and J ends lost 4 bases and 5 bases respectively, with 18 bases between them. Germline V gene data show CDR1 as SGHRS and CDR2 as YFSETQ. The CDR3 loop is CASSVSPGSGETQYF. The CDR3 DNA reads as TGCGCCAGCAGCGTGTCCCCGGGGAGTGGGGAGACCCAGTACTTC. The entire variable domain, with the rest obtained from reference TRBV5-1 and TRBJ2-5, is as follows: KAGVTQTPRYLIKTRGQQVTLSCSPISGHRSVSWYQQTPGQGLQFLFEYFSETQRNKGNFPGRFSGRQFSNSRSEMNVSTLELGDSALYLCASSVSPGSGETQYFGPGTRLLVL.

This clone is a singleton in its sample. The genes are TRBV18 and TRBJ2-2; TRBD2 matches at 15 bases. The CDR3 spans 18 residues. CDR1 and CDR2 (germline): KGHSH, LQKENI. The junction had 5 bases not matched to a gene; V was cut back by 0 bases and J by 6 bases. The CDR3 loop is CASSPPGLAGGPSGELFF. As DNA, the CDR3 is TGTGCCAGCTCACCACCAGGACTAGCGGGGGGGCCTTCCGGGGAGCTGTTTTTT.

J is TRBJ1-3 and V is TRBV5-1, with D possibly TRBD1 on 5 matching bases. The CDR3 loop spans 15 amino acids. V gave up 5 bases and J gave up 0 bases, with 12 bases separating them. Germline CDR1 SGHRS, CDR2 YFSETQ. Here the CDR3 reads CASRLDSYSGNTIYF. CDR3 coding DNA: TGCGCCAGCAGACTCGACAGCTACTCTGGAAACACCATATATTTT.

This chain links TRBV5-1 with TRBJ1-1, with D perhaps matching TRBD1 (5 bases). CDR3 length: 13 amino acids. Trimming took 4 bases from V and 1 from J, leaving 8 bases between them. The germline V gene has CDR1 SGHRS and CDR2 YFSETQ. The CDR3 coding sequence is TGCGCCAGCAGCGGGGACTGGAACACTGAAGCTTTCTTT. Its protein product is CASSGDWNTEAFF.

V and J are TRBV5-1 and TRBJ1-2; 11 bases are a match to TRBD1. The CDR3 totals 14 residues. Germline V lookup: CDR1 SGHRS, CDR2 YFSETQ. The V gene end was trimmed by 5 bases and the J gene end by 7 bases; junction bases not matched to a gene: 7. The CDR3 loop is CASRTGTGGCGYTF. The CDR3, as DNA: TGCGCCAGCAGAACCGGGACAGGGGGGTGTGGCTACACCTTC. The entire variable domain, with the rest obtained from reference TRBV5-1 and TRBJ1-2, is as follows: KAGVTQTPRYLIKTRGQQVTLSCSPISGHRSVSWYQQTPGQGLQFLFEYFSETQRNKGNFPGRFSGRQFSNSRSEMNVSTLELGDSALYLCASRTGTGGCGYTFGSGTRLTVV.

This CDR3 reads CASSHLLGGGKDTQYF. In nucleotides, the CDR3 is TGTGCCAGCAGCCATCTTCTGGGAGGGGGAAAAGATACGCAGTATTTT. The V call is TRBV7-2, the J call TRBJ2-3; TRBD2 is a possible D gene (7 bases). The V gene lost 5 bases and the J gene lost 5 bases, with 20 bases spanning the gap. From germline, CDR1 is SGHTA and CDR2 FQGNSA. The CDR3 spans 16 residues.

The chain employs TRBV9 and TRBJ2-3; TRBD1 aligns across 7 bases. CDR1 and CDR2 (germline): SGDLS, YYNGEE. CDR3 size: 16 residues. Trimming at V came to 4 bases and at J to 3 bases, leaving 11 bases not matched to a gene. The chain's CDR3 is CASSLRQGKRTDTQYF. The CDR3 region has the DNA TGTGCCAGCAGCCTCCGACAGGGAAAGAGGACAGATACGCAGTATTTT.

The V gene is TRBV18, the J gene TRBJ1-2; TRBD1 matches at 10 bases. The J segment lost 7 bases and the V segment lost 5 bases, leaving 13 bases of the junction unmatched. CDR1 is KGHSH and CDR2 is LQKENI in the germline V gene. The CDR3 contains 16 residues. The CDR3: CASSTKGQGPSGGYTF. DNA of the CDR3: TGTGCCAGCTCAACTAAGGGACAGGGGCCTTCAGGTGGCTACACCTTC.

This chain joins TRBV5-1 and TRBJ2-7; weak D call: TRBD2 (5 bases). The CDR3 contains 13 residues. V dropped 3 bases and J dropped 7 bases, with 14 bases sitting between them. Germline V lookup: CDR1 SGHRS, CDR2 YFSETQ. CDR3 protein: CASSWRTDNEQYF. As DNA, the CDR3 is TGCGCCAGCAGCTGGAGGACTGATAATGAGCAGTACTTC.

V is TRBV5-1 and J is TRBJ2-1; tentative D call: TRBD1 (8 bases). V was shortened by 1 base and J by 6 bases, with 23 bases between the two germline ends. This CDR3 is built from 18 residues. Germline V gene lookup returns CDR1 SGHRS and CDR2 YFSETQ. CDR3 protein: CASSLRAGGASGGNEQFF. Here the CDR3 DNA reads TGCGCCAGCAGCTTGAGGGCAGGGGGCGCGTCGGGAGGCAATGAGCAGTTCTTC.

Only a few counts were recorded for this clone. The V and J genes are TRBV6-2 or TRBV6-3 and TRBJ2-3; D is possibly TRBD1 (7 bases). Germline loops: CDR1 MNHEY, CDR2 SVGEGT. The CDR3 length is 15 residues. Trimming pared 5 bases from V and 4 bases from J, leaving 16 bases between. CDR3 sequence reads: CASSPRGVLPDTQYF. The CDR3 coding sequence is TGTGCCAGCAGTCCCAGGGGGGTTTTGCCAGATACGCAGTATTTT.

There are many counts of this clone. The same CDR3 can be traced to other DNA sequences in this sample. The chain joins TRBV7-9 to TRBJ1-5; TRBD1 is a possible D gene (5 bases). Germline V CDR1 and CDR2: SEHNR, FQNEAQ (reference sequence). V lost 2 bases and J 0 bases, leaving 8 bases between the germline ends. The CDR3 contains 15 residues. CDR3 region: CASSLTGGSNQPQHF. The DNA of the CDR3 is TGTGCCAGCAGCTTAACCGGGGGTAGCAATCAGCCCCAGCATTTT. Full variable domain (remainder filled in from reference TRBV7-9 and TRBJ1-5): DTGVSQNPRHKITKRGQNVTFRCDPISEHNRLYWYRQTLGQGPEFLTYFQNEAQLEKSRLLSDRFSAERPKGSFSTLEIQRTEQGDSAMYLCASSLTGGSNQPQHFGDGTRLSIL.

This clone has a handful of counts. This sequence joins TRBV6-1 and TRBJ1-2; 8 bases align to TRBD1. The CDR3 runs to 15 residues. Germline lookup yields CDR1 MNHNS and CDR2 SASEGT. Trimming removed 2 bases from V and 7 bases from J; junction bases left unmatched: 9. The CDR3 nucleotides are TGTGCCAGCAGTGAACTCATTTACGACAGGGGTGGCTACACCTTC. Protein product: CASSELIYDRGGYTF.

This clone has just one count. The chain joins TRBV6-2 or TRBV6-3 to TRBJ1-1, with D unresolved. The CDR3 contains 14 residues. The germline V and J ends were trimmed by 7 bases and 0 bases, with 12 bases remaining between them. Germline assignment: CDR1 MNHEY and CDR2 SVGEGT. CDR3: CASTPRNMNTEAFF. The DNA of the CDR3 is TGTGCCAGCACCCCCAGAAACATGAACACTGAAGCTTTCTTT.